This record covers a single TCR beta chain. This receptor's antigen is unknown. There are no base qualities to consult, and no much larger clone falls within one base. This sample is part of a study of T-cell reconstitution after alpha-beta-depleted transplantation in children (dated by TCRdb to about 2016). A note on the overall study: The study quantitatively tracked T-cell immune reconstitution after TCRalphabeta/CD19-depleted allogeneic hematopoietic cell transplantation in children using TCR repertoire profiling.

General conclusions and limits of the study: The apparently early recovery of alphabetaT-cell counts about two months after transplant reportedly depended on only several hundred rapidly expanded clones that came from non-depleted graft cells. In some patients, the high TCRbeta diversity seen at day 60 was put down to recipient T cells and intrathymic progenitors that had survived conditioning. Over the following months the frequencies of hyperexpanded clones went down, and after one year T-cell counts and TCRbeta diversity were mostly credited to newly produced T cells.

The germline V gene gives CDR1 as MNHEY and CDR2 as SVGAGI. From cysteine to phenylalanine, the CDR3 is 14 amino acids long. Here the CDR3 DNA is all that survives: 42 bases in frame from base 1. V loses 2 bases, J loses 3 bases, and the germline ends lie 11 bases apart. Library method: PCR. TCRdb names Illumina HiSeq 2500 as the instrument used. To normalize quantification of the TCRbeta repertoire, the TCR libraries were built with molecular barcoding that relied on unique molecular identifiers. The public reads were quality trimmed at Q25 with fastp and then assembled into clones with MiXCR by TCRdb, keeping productive beta chains. Every entry covers one CDR3 protein and lists the most common genes and DNA from its rows. The sample records 400,000 to 450,000 distinct CDR3 sequences, approximately 42% of which are singletons. Of the sample, about 30% falls within the top ten clones. The meaning of the sample's treatment or condition label: allogeneic hematopoietic cell transplantation with graft depleted of TCRalphabeta T cells and CD19 B cells. The children who served as transplant recipients had been given grafts of TCRalphabeta/CD19-depleted allogeneic hematopoietic cells.

Sequencing used PBMCs, obtained before TCRalphabeta/CD19-depleted stem cell transplant. The V and J segments used are TRBV6-5 and TRBJ2-7, with a weak D call of TRBD1 (6 bases match). The clonotype originates from a girl aged 2-9 years with aplastic anemia, due to receive a stem cell transplant. CDR3 protein: CASSYAGAHYEQYF. The nucleotide sequence is given as TGTGCCAGCAGTTACGCAGGGGCGCACTACGAGCAGTACTTC.